This TCR beta chain was sequenced in a study of shared clonotypes between healthy human individuals. Study observations and caveats: Naive CD4 clonotypes were shared across a handful of donors at roughly 5%.

CDR3 length equals 12 residues. V dropped 7 bases and J dropped 5 bases, with 9 bases sitting between them. Germline CDR1 is MDHEN and CDR2 is SYDVKM. Assay used: immunoSEQ multiplex PCR; TCRdb lists only in-frame clones, some missing. This repertoire shows 300,000 to 400,000 clones, around four fifths found once; its top ten account for about 9.4%. In regard to this clone: Its target is not known.

Partitioning of CD4+ cells yielded a CD45RA+ naive subset and a CD45RA-negative memory subset. The V call is TRBV28, the J call TRBJ1-5; D is uncertain. The material sequenced was memory CD4+ T cells sorted from blood. Documented subset: CD45RA-negative fraction. This sequence was found in a man under 40 in good health. This CDR3 is CASNSDYQPQHF. In DNA, the CDR3 is TGTGCCAGCAATTCAGATTATCAGCCCCAGCATTTT.